The 2 T cell receptor beta chains reported below all come from one sample, sequenced in a study of T cell changes during pregnancy in multiple sclerosis. Clones were read by immunoSEQ multiplex PCR, and TCRdb kept only the in-frame ones, dropping some. The sample holds about 58,000 clones; 93% are singletons and the top ten take around 4%. Sequencing used CD8+ T cells from peripheral blood mononuclear cells, obtained in the second trimester of pregnancy. Receptors were obtained from a female donor with multiple sclerosis, enrolled in a pregnancy study.

J is TRBJ2-4 and V is TRBV27; possible D gene TRBD1, 5 bases. Germline V gives CDR1 MNHEY, CDR2 SMNVEV (reference sequence). The CDR3 consists of 14 residues. The germline V and J ends were trimmed by 7 bases and 0 bases, with 10 bases remaining between them. The CDR3 is CASTSTVAKNIQYF. CDR3 coding DNA: TGTGCCAGCACCTCGACAGTAGCCAAAAACATTCAGTACTTC.

The chain uses TRBV29-1 and TRBJ1-2; no clear D gene. There are 12 residues in the CDR3. V was clipped by 7 bases and J by 3 bases, with 12 bases between them. Germline V gene lookup returns CDR1 SQVTM and CDR2 ANQGSEA. The DNA of the CDR3 is TGCAGCGCTTTCACGGGAGACTATGGCTACACCTTC. Amino acid sequence: CSAFTGDYGYTF. Full variable domain (rest looked up from reference TRBV29-1 and TRBJ1-2): SAVISQKPSRDICQRGTSLTIQCQVDSQVTMMFWYRQQPGQSLTLIATANQGSEATYESGFVIDKFPISRPNLTFSTLTVSNMSPEDSSIYLCSAFTGDYGYTFGSGTRLTVV.